This is a list of T cell receptor beta chains from one sample in a study of blood T cell repertoires in COVID-19. Using immunoSEQ multiplex PCR, the repertoire was profiled, and TCRdb retains in-frame clones only, with some absent. This table holds about 330,000 clones, around 87% found once. The sample taken for sequencing was peripheral blood. The source is a woman aged 50 to 60 with active or convalescent COVID-19. Both conserved end residues are part of each CDR3. Each record gives: V gene, J gene, D gene, clone size, CDR3 DNA, CDR3 protein. D genes are given only for firm matches. The size field is filled for only some rows; it gives once, few, many or a size class.

V gene: TRBV28
J gene: TRBJ2-5
D gene: -
clone size: -
CDR3 DNA: TGTGCCAGCAGGAGTCATCAGGTCACGAGTGAGACCCAGTACTTC
CDR3 protein: CASRSHQVTSETQYF

V gene: TRBV5-1
J gene: TRBJ1-2
D gene: TRBD1
clone size: -
CDR3 DNA: TGCGCCAGCAGCTATCCCGGGACAGAGGATGGCTACACCTTC
CDR3 protein: CASSYPGTEDGYTF

V gene: TRBV29-1
J gene: TRBJ2-7
D gene: -
clone size: -
CDR3 DNA: TGCAGCGCAACAACAGGGACCTACGAGCAGTACTTC
CDR3 protein: CSATTGTYEQYF

V gene: TRBV9
J gene: TRBJ1-1
D gene: -
clone size: -
CDR3 DNA: TGTGCCAGCAGCGTTTCAGTGGAGACGGGAGCTTTCTTT
CDR3 protein: CASSVSVETGAFF

V gene: TRBV5-4
J gene: TRBJ2-2
D gene: -
clone size: few
CDR3 DNA: TGTGCCAGCAGCGGAACAGGGAAGAACACCGGGGAGCTGTTTTTT
CDR3 protein: CASSGTGKNTGELFF

V gene: TRBV4-3
J gene: TRBJ2-2
D gene: -
clone size: -
CDR3 DNA: TGCGCCAGCAGCCAGGAACAGGGAACCGGGGAGCTGTTTTTT
CDR3 protein: CASSQEQGTGELFF

V gene: TRBV27
J gene: TRBJ2-7
D gene: -
clone size: -
CDR3 DNA: TGTGCCAGCAGACCCGGACAGCTCTACGAGCAGTACTTC
CDR3 protein: CASRPGQLYEQYF

V gene: TRBV2
J gene: TRBJ2-2
D gene: TRBD2
clone size: -
CDR3 DNA: TGTGCCAGCATCGGGCTAGCGGGTGTCACCGGGGAGCTGTTTTTT
CDR3 protein: CASIGLAGVTGELFF

V gene: TRBV5-4
J gene: TRBJ1-3
D gene: -
clone size: -
CDR3 DNA: TGTGCCAGCAGCTTGGATACAGGAAACACCATATATTTT
CDR3 protein: CASSLDTGNTIYF

V gene: TRBV30
J gene: TRBJ2-1
D gene: TRBD2
clone size: -
CDR3 DNA: TGTGCCTGGAGTGTAGTAGGGACTAGCGGGACTTACAATGAGCAGTTCTTC
CDR3 protein: CAWSVVGTSGTYNEQFF

V gene: TRBV20-1
J gene: TRBJ1-4
D gene: -
clone size: -
CDR3 DNA: TGCAGTGCAAGTGGGAGAGCAACTAATGAAAAACTGTTTTTT
CDR3 protein: CSASGRATNEKLFF

V gene: TRBV11-2
J gene: TRBJ2-7
D gene: TRBD1
clone size: -
CDR3 DNA: TGTGCCAGCAGCCACGGTGGGAGGACAGGGGGCGAGCAGTACTTC
CDR3 protein: CASSHGGRTGGEQYF

V gene: TRBV7-2
J gene: TRBJ1-1
D gene: -
clone size: few
CDR3 DNA: TGTGCCAGCAGCCCTAATGGGCGGGGCACTGAAGCTTTCTTT
CDR3 protein: CASSPNGRGTEAFF

V gene: TRBV29-1
J gene: TRBJ2-7
D gene: TRBD1
clone size: -
CDR3 DNA: TGCAGCGTTGGACGACAACACGGGACAGTACGCTACGAGCAGTACTTC
CDR3 protein: CSVGRQHGTVRYEQYF

V gene: TRBV5-1
J gene: TRBJ1-3
D gene: -
clone size: -
CDR3 DNA: TGCGCCAGCAGCTTGGACGGGACAACCTCTGGAAACACCATATATTTT
CDR3 protein: CASSLDGTTSGNTIYF

V gene: TRBV4-3
J gene: TRBJ2-7
D gene: -
clone size: -
CDR3 DNA: TGCGCCAGCAGCCAAGATAGGGGTTTTGGCTACGAGCAGTACTTC
CDR3 protein: CASSQDRGFGYEQYF

V gene: TRBV9
J gene: TRBJ2-3
D gene: TRBD2
clone size: -
CDR3 DNA: TGTGCCAGCAGCGTAGGGGGAGGGCCCACCACAGATACGCAGTATTTT
CDR3 protein: CASSVGGGPTTDTQYF

V gene: TRBV29-1
J gene: TRBJ1-1
D gene: TRBD1
clone size: -
CDR3 DNA: TGCAGCGCCAGGGGGGACATGAACACTGAAGCTTTCTTT
CDR3 protein: CSARGDMNTEAFF

V gene: TRBV5-1
J gene: TRBJ1-1
D gene: -
clone size: few
CDR3 DNA: TGCGCCAGCAGCTCGACTACAGGGAGCACTGAAGCTTTCTTT
CDR3 protein: CASSSTTGSTEAFF

V gene: TRBV19
J gene: TRBJ2-3
D gene: TRBD2
clone size: -
CDR3 DNA: TGTGCCAGTAGTTTACTTCTAGCGGGGGGCACAGATACGCAGTATTTT
CDR3 protein: CASSLLLAGGTDTQYF

V gene: TRBV11-1
J gene: TRBJ1-1
D gene: TRBD1
clone size: -
CDR3 DNA: TGTGCCAGCAGCTTACGGACAGGGGGAGATGAAGCTTTCTTT
CDR3 protein: CASSLRTGGDEAFF

V gene: TRBV2
J gene: TRBJ2-3
D gene: -
clone size: once
CDR3 DNA: TGTGCCAGCACCCAGACGCCAGGGGCCACAGATACGCAGTATTTT
CDR3 protein: CASTQTPGATDTQYF

V gene: TRBV3-1/TRBV3-2
J gene: TRBJ2-3
D gene: TRBD2
clone size: -
CDR3 DNA: TGTGCCAGCAGCCAATACCCGGGGGGGCCCCGCACAGATACGCAGTATTTT
CDR3 protein: CASSQYPGGPRTDTQYF

V gene: TRBV4-1
J gene: TRBJ2-7
D gene: TRBD2
clone size: -
CDR3 DNA: TGCGCCAGCAGCCAGGAAACCGGGACTAGCTTCTCCTACGAGCAGTACTTC
CDR3 protein: CASSQETGTSFSYEQYF

V gene: TRBV18
J gene: TRBJ1-3
D gene: -
clone size: -
CDR3 DNA: TGTGCCAGCTCACCACCCTTTCAATCGGTCTTCTCTGGAAACACCATATATTTT
CDR3 protein: CASSPPFQSVFSGNTIYF

V gene: TRBV7-2
J gene: TRBJ1-2
D gene: -
clone size: once
CDR3 DNA: TGTGCCAGCAGCTTAGACAGGGAGTATGGCTACACCTTC
CDR3 protein: CASSLDREYGYTF

V gene: TRBV28
J gene: TRBJ2-3
D gene: TRBD2
clone size: -
CDR3 DNA: TGTGCCAGCAGCACAGTGGGACTAGCGGAAACTAGCACAGATACGCAGTATTTT
CDR3 protein: CASSTVGLAETSTDTQYF